The 17 T cell receptor beta chains reported below all come from one sample, sequenced in a study of blood T cell repertoires in COVID-19. Repertoires were generated with immunoSEQ multiplex PCR, while TCRdb's copy carries only in-frame clones and drops some. Seen here are under 80,000 clones, around 74% observed once, and the top ten hold under 15%. Source material: peripheral blood. These receptors were obtained from a man aged 60-69 years with COVID-19, enrolled during active disease.

The chain recombines TRBV6-6 with TRBJ2-6, with TRBD1 matching 8 bases. Germline V gene data show CDR1 as MNHNY and CDR2 as SVGAGI (reference sequence). The CDR3 spans 19 residues. V was pared by 5 bases and J by 2 bases, with 14 bases of the junction left unmatched. CDR3 DNA sequence: TGTGCCAGCAGTCCCACCGGTACAGGGGGAGTAACTGGGGCCAACGTCCTGACTTTC. This sequence encodes CASSPTGTGGVTGANVLTF.

The rearrangement links TRBV7-3 to TRBJ2-7; 7 bases align to TRBD1. This CDR3 region has 13 residues. Germline CDR1 reads SGHTA; CDR2 reads FQGTGA. The J segment lost 5 bases and the V segment lost 0 bases, leaving 1 base of the junction unmatched. The CDR3 region has the DNA TGTGCCAGCAGCTTAACAGGGGGCAACGAGCAGTACTTC. This encodes CASSLTGGNEQYF.

The chain recombines TRBV6-5 with TRBJ2-1; 12 positions match TRBD2. J gave up 4 bases and V 2 bases, and 0 bases lay outside the gene matches. This CDR3 is built from 15 residues. Looked up from germline, CDR1 is MNHEY and CDR2 is SVGAGI. The CDR3 reads CASSYGTSGYNEQFF. CDR3 bases: TGTGCCAGCAGTTACGGGACTAGCGGGTACAATGAGCAGTTCTTC.

The chain is built from TRBV5-1 and TRBJ1-3; no clear D gene. The CDR3 is made up of 14 amino acids. Germline V gene data show CDR1 as SGHRS and CDR2 as YFSETQ. The ends were cut back, 3 bases at V and 0 bases at J, with 7 bases in the middle. The CDR3 sequence is CASSSMSSGNTIYF. CDR3 sequence (DNA): TGCGCCAGCAGCTCGATGAGCTCTGGAAACACCATATATTTT.

The genes are TRBV7-3 and TRBJ2-3, with 7 bases that match TRBD1. Germline V gene data show CDR1 as SGHTA and CDR2 as FQGTGA. V trimming: 1 base; J trimming: 0 bases; junction bases outside the gene matches: 1. The CDR3 has 15 residues. This chain's CDR3 is CASSLRGQSTDTQYF. The CDR3 nucleotides read TGTGCCAGCAGCTTAAGGGGACAGAGCACAGATACGCAGTATTTT.

The chain employs TRBV10-3 and TRBJ2-2; 8 positions agree with TRBD1. Germline V lookup: CDR1 ENHRY, CDR2 SYGVKD. V was clipped by 3 bases and J by 3 bases; unmatched bases: 0. CDR3 length equals 14 residues. The CDR3 DNA reads TGTGCCATCAGTGACAGGGGGCACACCGGGGAGCTGTTTTTT. It codes for CAISDRGHTGELFF.

The chain couples TRBV11-2 to TRBJ1-6, with a tentative D call TRBD1 (5 bases). Germline loops: CDR1 SGHAT, CDR2 FQNNGV. The CDR3 is made up of 15 amino acids. The germline V and J ends were trimmed by 0 bases and 7 bases, with 10 bases remaining between them. CDR3 region: CASSLEVAGNSPLHF. The CDR3 region has the DNA TGTGCCAGCAGCTTAGAAGTGGCAGGGAATTCACCCCTCCACTTT. Supplemented by reference TRBV11-2 and TRBJ1-6, the full variable domain reads EAGVAQSPRYKIIEKRQSVAFWCNPISGHATLYWYQQILGQGPKLLIQFQNNGVVDDSQLPKDRFSAERLKGVDSTLKIQPAKLEDSAVYLCASSLEVAGNSPLHFGNGTRLTVT.

This chain connects TRBV12-3 or TRBV12-4 to TRBJ2-7; no reliable D call. Trimming left V 4 bases short and J 2 bases short, with 9 bases between. CDR3 length equals 13 residues. Here the CDR3 reads CASSYSIPYEQYF. In nucleotides, the CDR3 is TGTGCCAGCAGTTATTCTATCCCCTACGAGCAGTACTTC.

This clone has only a few counts. V is TRBV27 and J is TRBJ1-5, with D tentatively TRBD1 (5 bases). V lost 8 bases to trimming and J lost 3 bases, with 14 bases between them. The V gene's germline CDR1 is MNHEY and CDR2 SMNVEV (reference sequence). The CDR3 contains 14 residues. CDR3 protein: CASALQDNNQPQHF. The CDR3 DNA sequence: TGTGCCAGCGCCCTGCAGGACAACAATCAGCCCCAGCATTTT.

This clone was observed once. V usage is TRBV6-5 and J usage is TRBJ1-5; weak D call: TRBD1 (5 bases). The V gene's germline CDR1 is MNHEY and CDR2 SVGAGI. The CDR3 extends over 15 amino acids. V dropped 6 bases and J dropped 2 bases, with 14 bases sitting between them. CDR3 nucleotide sequence: TGTGCCAGCAGGCCGGGGGGTCCAGGCAATCAGCCCCAGCATTTT. Residues: CASRPGGPGNQPQHF.

The chain recombines TRBV24-1 with TRBJ2-3; 8 nucleotides match TRBD2. V was clipped by 6 bases and J by 3 bases; unmatched bases: 4. Germline V gene lookup returns CDR1 KGHDR and CDR2 SFDVKD. The CDR3 runs to 14 residues. DNA of the CDR3: TGTGCCACCAGTAAGTCTAGCGGGACAGATACGCAGTATTTT. Its protein product is CATSKSSGTDTQYF.

This sequence joins TRBV12-3 or TRBV12-4 and TRBJ1-1; the D is unclear. V was trimmed by 6 bases and J by 4 bases, leaving 9 bases between them. The CDR3 length is 12 residues. CDR3 DNA: TGTGCCAGCAGAATTTATCCCACTGAAGCTTTCTTT. Amino acids: CASRIYPTEAFF.

This chain connects TRBV5-6 to TRBJ1-1; D is unresolved. This CDR3 region has 13 residues. Deletions cut 5 bases from V and 0 bases from J, with 8 bases between. Germline V gene lookup returns CDR1 SGHDT and CDR2 YYEEEE. This chain's CDR3 is CASRLAMNTEAFF. CDR3 sequence (DNA): TGTGCCAGCAGGTTAGCGATGAACACTGAAGCTTTCTTT.

The chain carries TRBV5-1 and TRBJ2-2; 7 bases match TRBD2. CDR3 size: 15 residues. With 4 bases clipped from V and 6 bases from J, the junction kept 9 bases outside the gene matches. CDR1 is SGHRS and CDR2 is YFSETQ in the germline V gene. CDR3 in DNA: TGCGCCAGCAGCAAAGTAGGGAGGGAAGCCGGGGAGCTGTTTTTT. Protein: CASSKVGREAGELFF.

A few counts support this clone. This chain joins TRBV6-5 and TRBJ1-3, with 7 bases fitting TRBD1. The germline V gene encodes CDR1 MNHEY and CDR2 SVGAGI. The trim removed 5 bases at V and 4 bases at J, leaving 8 bases unmatched. This CDR3 is built from 15 residues. The CDR3 sequence: CASSPEPRGGNTIYF. The CDR3 nucleotides are TGTGCCAGCAGTCCAGAACCCAGGGGGGGAAACACCATATATTTT.

This clone came up once. The chain combines TRBV7-9 with TRBJ1-6, with D tentatively TRBD1 (5 bases). This CDR3 is 13 amino acids long. The germline CDR1 and CDR2 sequences are SEHNR and FQNEAQ (reference sequence). The V end lost 1 base, the J end lost 10 bases, and 8 bases lay between the germline ends. The CDR3 DNA follows: TGTGCCAGCAGCTTAGTTGGGGCATCACCCCTCCACTTT. It yields the protein CASSLVGASPLHF.

The chain recombines TRBV9 with TRBJ1-2; 10 nucleotides line up with TRBD1. The CDR3 consists of 14 residues. Trimming removed 3 bases from V and 7 bases from J; junction bases left unmatched: 6. Germline assignment: CDR1 SGDLS and CDR2 YYNGEE. The CDR3 here is CASSGTGGFGGYTF. Here the CDR3 DNA reads TGTGCCAGCAGCGGGACAGGGGGTTTTGGTGGCTACACCTTC. The full variable domain, its missing parts supplied by reference TRBV9 and TRBJ1-2, is DSGVTQTPKHLITATGQRVTLRCSPRSGDLSVYWYQQSLDQGLQFLIQYYNGEERAKGNILERFSAQQFPDLHSELNLSSLELGDSALYFCASSGTGGFGGYTFGSGTRLTVV.